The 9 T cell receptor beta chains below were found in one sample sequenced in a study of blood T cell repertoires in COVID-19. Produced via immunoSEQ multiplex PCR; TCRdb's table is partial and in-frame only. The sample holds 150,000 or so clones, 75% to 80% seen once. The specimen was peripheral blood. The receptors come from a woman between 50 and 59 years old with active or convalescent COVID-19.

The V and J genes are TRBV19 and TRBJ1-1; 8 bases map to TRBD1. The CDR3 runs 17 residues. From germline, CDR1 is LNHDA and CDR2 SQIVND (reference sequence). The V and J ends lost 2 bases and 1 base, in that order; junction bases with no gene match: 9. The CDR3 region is CASSIPRGDRTNTEAFF. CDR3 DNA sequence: TGTGCCAGTAGTATACCACGAGGGGACAGGACGAACACTGAAGCTTTCTTT.

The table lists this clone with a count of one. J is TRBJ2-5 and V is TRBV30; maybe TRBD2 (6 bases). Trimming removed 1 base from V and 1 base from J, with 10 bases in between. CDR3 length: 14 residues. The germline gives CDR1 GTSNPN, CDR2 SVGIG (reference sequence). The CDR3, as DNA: TGTGCCTGGAGTGGAGGGAGGACCCAAGAGACCCAGTACTTC. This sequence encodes CAWSGGRTQETQYF.

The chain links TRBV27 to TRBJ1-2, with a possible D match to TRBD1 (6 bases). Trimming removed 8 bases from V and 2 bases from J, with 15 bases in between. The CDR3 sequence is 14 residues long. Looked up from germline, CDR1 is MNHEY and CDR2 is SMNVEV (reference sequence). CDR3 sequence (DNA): TGTGCCAGCGCCTCATCCAGGGGCAACTATGGCTACACCTTC. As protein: CASASSRGNYGYTF.

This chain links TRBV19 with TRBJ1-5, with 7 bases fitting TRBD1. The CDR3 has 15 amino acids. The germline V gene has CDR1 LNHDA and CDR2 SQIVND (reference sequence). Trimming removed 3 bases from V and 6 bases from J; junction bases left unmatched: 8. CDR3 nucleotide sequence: TGTGCCAGTAGTATCGTAGAGGGGGCTCCTCAGCCCCAGCATTTT. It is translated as CASSIVEGAPQPQHF.

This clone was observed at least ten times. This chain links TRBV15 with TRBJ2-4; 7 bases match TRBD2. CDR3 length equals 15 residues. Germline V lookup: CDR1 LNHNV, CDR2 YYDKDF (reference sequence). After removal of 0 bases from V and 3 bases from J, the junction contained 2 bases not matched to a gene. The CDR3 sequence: CATSRDREGKNIQYF. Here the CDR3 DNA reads TGTGCCACCAGCAGAGACAGGGAGGGCAAAAACATTCAGTACTTC.

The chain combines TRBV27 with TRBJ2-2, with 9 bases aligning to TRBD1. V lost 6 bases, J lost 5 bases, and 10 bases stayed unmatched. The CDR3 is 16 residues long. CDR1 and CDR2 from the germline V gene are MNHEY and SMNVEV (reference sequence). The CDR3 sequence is CASSPPGQGDTGELFF. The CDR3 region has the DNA TGTGCCAGCAGCCCCCCGGGACAGGGAGATACCGGGGAGCTGTTTTTT.

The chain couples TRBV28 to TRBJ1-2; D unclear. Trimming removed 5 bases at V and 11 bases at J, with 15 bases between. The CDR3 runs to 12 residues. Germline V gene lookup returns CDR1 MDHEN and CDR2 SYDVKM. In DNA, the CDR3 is TGTGCCAGCAGTCCACTCCCGCGTGGTTACACCTTC. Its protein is CASSPLPRGYTF.

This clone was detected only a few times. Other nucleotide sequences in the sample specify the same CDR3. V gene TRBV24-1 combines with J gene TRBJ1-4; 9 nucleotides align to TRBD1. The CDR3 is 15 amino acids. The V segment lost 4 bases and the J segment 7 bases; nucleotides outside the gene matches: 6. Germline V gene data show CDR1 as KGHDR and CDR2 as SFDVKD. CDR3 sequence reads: CATSDKQGASEKLFF. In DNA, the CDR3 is TGTGCCACCAGTGACAAACAGGGGGCAAGTGAAAAACTGTTTTTT.

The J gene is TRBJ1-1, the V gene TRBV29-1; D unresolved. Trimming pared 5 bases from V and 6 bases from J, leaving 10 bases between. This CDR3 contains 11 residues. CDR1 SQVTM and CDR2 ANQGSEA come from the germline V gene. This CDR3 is CSVKEKSEAFF. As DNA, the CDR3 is TGCAGCGTTAAGGAGAAGTCTGAAGCTTTCTTT.